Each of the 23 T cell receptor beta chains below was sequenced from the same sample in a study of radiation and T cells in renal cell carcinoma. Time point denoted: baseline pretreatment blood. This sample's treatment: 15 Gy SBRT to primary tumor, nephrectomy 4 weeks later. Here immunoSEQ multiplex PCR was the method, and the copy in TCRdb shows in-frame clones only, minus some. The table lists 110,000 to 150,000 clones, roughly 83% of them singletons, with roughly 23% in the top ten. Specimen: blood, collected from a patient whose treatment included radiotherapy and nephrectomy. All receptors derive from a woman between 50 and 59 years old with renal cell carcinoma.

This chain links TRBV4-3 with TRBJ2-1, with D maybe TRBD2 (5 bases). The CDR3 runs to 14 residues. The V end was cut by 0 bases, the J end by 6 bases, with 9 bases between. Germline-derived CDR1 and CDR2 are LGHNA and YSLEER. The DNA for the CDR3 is TGCGCCAGCAGCCAAGATTACGGGATCAATGAGCAGTTCTTC. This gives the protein CASSQDYGINEQFF.

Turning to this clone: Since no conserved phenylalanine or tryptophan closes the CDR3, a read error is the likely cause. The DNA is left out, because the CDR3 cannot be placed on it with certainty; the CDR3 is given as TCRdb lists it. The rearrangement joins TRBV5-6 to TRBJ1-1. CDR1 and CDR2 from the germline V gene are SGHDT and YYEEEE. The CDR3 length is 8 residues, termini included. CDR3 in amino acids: CASSLNRG.

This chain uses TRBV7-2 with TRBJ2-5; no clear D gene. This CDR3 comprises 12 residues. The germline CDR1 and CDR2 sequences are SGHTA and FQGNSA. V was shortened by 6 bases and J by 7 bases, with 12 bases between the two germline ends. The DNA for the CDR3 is TGTGCCAGCAGTTTCCTACGCCGGACCCAGTACTTC. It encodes CASSFLRRTQYF.

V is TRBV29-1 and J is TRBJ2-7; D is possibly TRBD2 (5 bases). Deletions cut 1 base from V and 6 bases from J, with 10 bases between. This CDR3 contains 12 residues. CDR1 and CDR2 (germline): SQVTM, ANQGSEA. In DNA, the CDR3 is TGCAGCGTTGAAGCCCCCCGGGGCGAGCAGTACTTC. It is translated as CSVEAPRGEQYF.

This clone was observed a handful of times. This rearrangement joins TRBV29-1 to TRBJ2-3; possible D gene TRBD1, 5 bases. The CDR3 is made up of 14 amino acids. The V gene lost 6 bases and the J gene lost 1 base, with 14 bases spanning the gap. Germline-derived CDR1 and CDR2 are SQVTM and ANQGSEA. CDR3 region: CSVKQGLGTDTQYF. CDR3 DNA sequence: TGCAGCGTAAAGCAGGGATTGGGCACAGATACGCAGTATTTT.

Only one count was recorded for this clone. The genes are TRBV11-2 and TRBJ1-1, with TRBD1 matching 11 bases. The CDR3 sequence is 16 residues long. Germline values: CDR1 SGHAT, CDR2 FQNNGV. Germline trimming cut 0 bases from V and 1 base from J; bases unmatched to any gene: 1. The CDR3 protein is CASSLEGTGGNTEAFF. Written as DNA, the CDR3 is TGTGCCAGCAGCTTAGAGGGGACAGGGGGGAACACTGAAGCTTTCTTT. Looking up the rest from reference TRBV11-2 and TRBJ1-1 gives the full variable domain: EAGVAQSPRYKIIEKRQSVAFWCNPISGHATLYWYQQILGQGPKLLIQFQNNGVVDDSQLPKDRFSAERLKGVDSTLKIQPAKLEDSAVYLCASSLEGTGGNTEAFFGQGTRLTVV.

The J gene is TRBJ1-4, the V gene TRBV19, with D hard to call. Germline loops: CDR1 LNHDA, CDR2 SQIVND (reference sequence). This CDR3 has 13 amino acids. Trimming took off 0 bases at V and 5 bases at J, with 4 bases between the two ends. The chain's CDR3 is CASSIDFNEKLFF. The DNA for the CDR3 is TGTGCCAGTAGTATAGATTTCAATGAAAAACTGTTTTTT. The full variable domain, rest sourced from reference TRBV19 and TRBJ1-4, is DGGITQSPKYLFRKEGQNVTLSCEQNLNHDAMYWYRQDPGQGLRLIYYSQIVNDFQKGDIAEGYSVSREKKESFPLTVTSAQKNPTAFYLCASSIDFNEKLFFGSGTQLSVL.

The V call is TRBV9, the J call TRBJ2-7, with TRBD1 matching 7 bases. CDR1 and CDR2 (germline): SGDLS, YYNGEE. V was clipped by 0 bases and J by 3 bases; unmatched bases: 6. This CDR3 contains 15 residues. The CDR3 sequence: CASSVGTGQIYEQYF. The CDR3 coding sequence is TGTGCCAGCAGCGTAGGAACGGGACAGATCTACGAGCAGTACTTC.

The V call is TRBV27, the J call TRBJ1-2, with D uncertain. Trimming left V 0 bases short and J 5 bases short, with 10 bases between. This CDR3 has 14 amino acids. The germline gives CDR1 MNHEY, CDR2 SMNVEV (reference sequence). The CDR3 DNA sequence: TGTGCCAGCAGTTTATCTTACCAGGAATATGGCTACACCTTC. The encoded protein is CASSLSYQEYGYTF.

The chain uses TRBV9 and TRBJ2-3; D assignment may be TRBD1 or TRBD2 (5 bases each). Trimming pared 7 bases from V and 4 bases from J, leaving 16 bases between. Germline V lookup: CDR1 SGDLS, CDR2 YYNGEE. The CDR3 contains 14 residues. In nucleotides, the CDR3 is TGTGCCAGCGATCAGGGAGCTGTAGCAGATACGCAGTATTTT. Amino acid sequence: CASDQGAVADTQYF.

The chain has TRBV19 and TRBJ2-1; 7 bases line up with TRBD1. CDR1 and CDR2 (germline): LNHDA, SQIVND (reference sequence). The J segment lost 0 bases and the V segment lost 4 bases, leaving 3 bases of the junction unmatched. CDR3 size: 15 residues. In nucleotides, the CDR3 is TGTGCCAGTAGTAAGTGGACAGGCTCCTACAATGAGCAGTTCTTC. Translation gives CASSKWTGSYNEQFF.

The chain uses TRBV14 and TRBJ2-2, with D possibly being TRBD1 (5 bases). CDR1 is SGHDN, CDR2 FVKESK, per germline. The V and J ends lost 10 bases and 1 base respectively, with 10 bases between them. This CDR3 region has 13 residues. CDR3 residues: CATSTVNTGELFF. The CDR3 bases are TGTGCCACCTCGACAGTGAACACCGGGGAGCTGTTTTTT.

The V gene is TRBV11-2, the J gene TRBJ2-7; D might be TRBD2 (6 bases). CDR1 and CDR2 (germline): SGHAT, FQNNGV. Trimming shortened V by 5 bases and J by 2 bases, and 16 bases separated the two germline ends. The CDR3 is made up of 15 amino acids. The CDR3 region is CASSRAGTQTYEQYF. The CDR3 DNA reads TGTGCCAGCAGCCGGGCGGGGACCCAAACCTACGAGCAGTACTTC.

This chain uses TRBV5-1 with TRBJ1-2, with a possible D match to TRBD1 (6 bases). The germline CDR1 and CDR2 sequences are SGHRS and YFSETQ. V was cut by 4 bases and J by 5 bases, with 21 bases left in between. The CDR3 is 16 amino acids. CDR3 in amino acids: CASSLNNAAQGYGYTF. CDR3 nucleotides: TGCGCCAGCAGCCTAAACAACGCGGCCCAGGGGTATGGCTACACCTTC.

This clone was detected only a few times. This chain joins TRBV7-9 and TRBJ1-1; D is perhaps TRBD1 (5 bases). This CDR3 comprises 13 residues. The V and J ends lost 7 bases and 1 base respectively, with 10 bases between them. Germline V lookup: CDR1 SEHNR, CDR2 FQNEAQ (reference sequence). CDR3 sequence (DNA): TGTGCCAGCACCCTGGACACGAACACTGAAGCTTTCTTT. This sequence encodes CASTLDTNTEAFF.

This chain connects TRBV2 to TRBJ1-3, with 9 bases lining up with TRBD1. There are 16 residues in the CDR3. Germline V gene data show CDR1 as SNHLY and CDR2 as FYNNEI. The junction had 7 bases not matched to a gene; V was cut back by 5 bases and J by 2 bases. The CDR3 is CASSQTGGRPGNTIYF. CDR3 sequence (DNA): TGTGCCAGCAGTCAAACAGGGGGCCGGCCTGGAAACACCATATATTTT.

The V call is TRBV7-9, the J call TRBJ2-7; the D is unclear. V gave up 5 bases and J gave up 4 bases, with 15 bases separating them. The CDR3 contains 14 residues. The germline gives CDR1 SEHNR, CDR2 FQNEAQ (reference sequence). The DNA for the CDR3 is TGTGCCAGCAGCACCTGGACCAAGAAGTACGAGCAGTACTTC. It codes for CASSTWTKKYEQYF.

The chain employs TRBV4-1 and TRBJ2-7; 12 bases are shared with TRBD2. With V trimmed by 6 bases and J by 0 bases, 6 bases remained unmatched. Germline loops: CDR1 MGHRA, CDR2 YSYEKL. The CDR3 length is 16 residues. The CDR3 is CASRRGLAGYSYEQYF. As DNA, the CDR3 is TGCGCCAGCAGACGGGGACTAGCGGGCTACTCCTACGAGCAGTACTTC.

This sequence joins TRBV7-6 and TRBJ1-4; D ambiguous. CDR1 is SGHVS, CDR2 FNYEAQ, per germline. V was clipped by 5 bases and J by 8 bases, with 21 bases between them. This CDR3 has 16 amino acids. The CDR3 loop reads CASSPKPAGLDEKLFF. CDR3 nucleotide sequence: TGTGCCAGCAGCCCTAAGCCGGCCGGACTGGACGAAAAACTGTTTTTT.

The CDR3 DNA sequence: TGTGCCAGCAGCTCGGTCTCATTGGCCGAGCAGTACTTC. Translating it yields CASSSVSLAEQYF. The chain recombines TRBV11-1 with TRBJ2-7; D unresolved. This CDR3 comprises 13 residues. With 4 bases removed from V and 6 bases from J, the gap between germline ends came to 13 bases. Looked up from germline, CDR1 is SGHAT and CDR2 is FQDESV (reference sequence).

The chain's CDR3 is CASSSTSGSPNEQFF. The CDR3 region has the DNA TGCGCCAGCAGCTCGACTAGCGGGAGCCCCAATGAGCAGTTCTTC. The rearrangement links TRBV5-1 to TRBJ2-1; 12 nucleotides match TRBD2. Germline trimming cut 3 bases from V and 6 bases from J; bases unmatched to any gene: 4. The CDR3 has 15 residues. Germline CDR1 SGHRS, CDR2 YFSETQ.

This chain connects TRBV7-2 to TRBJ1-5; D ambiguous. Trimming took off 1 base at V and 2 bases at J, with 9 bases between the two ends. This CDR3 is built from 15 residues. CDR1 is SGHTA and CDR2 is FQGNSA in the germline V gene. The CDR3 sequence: CASSLVDSRNQPQHF. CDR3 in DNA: TGTGCCAGCAGCTTAGTAGACTCACGCAATCAGCCCCAGCATTTT.

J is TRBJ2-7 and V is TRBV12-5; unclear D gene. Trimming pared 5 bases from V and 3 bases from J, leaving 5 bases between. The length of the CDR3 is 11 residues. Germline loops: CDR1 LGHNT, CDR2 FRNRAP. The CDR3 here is CASGPSYEQYF. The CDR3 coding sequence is TGTGCTAGTGGTCCTAGCTACGAGCAGTACTTC.